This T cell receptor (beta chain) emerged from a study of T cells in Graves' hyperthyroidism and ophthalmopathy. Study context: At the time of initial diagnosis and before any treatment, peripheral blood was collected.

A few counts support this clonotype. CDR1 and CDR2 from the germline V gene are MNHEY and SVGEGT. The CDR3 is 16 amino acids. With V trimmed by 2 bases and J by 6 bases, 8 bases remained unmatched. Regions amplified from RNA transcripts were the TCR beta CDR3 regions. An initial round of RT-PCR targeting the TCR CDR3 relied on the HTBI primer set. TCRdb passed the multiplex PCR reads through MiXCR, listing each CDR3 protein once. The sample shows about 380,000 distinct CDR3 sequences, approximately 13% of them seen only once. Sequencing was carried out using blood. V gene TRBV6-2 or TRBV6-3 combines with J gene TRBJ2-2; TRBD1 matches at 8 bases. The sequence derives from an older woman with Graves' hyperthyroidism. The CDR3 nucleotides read TGTGCCAGCAGTTACGGGGGACAGGAGAGTTCCGGGGAGCTGTTTTTT. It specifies CASSYGGQESSGELFF.